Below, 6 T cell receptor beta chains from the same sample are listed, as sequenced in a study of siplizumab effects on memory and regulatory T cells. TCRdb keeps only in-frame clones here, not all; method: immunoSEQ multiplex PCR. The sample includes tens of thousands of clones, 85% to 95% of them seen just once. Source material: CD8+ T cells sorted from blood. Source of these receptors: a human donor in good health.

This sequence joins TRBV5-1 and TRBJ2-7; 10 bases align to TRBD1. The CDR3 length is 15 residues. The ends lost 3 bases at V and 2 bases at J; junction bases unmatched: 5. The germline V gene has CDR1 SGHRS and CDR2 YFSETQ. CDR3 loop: CASSSRDRGPYEQYF. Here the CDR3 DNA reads TGCGCCAGCAGCTCCAGGGACAGGGGTCCCTACGAGCAGTACTTC.

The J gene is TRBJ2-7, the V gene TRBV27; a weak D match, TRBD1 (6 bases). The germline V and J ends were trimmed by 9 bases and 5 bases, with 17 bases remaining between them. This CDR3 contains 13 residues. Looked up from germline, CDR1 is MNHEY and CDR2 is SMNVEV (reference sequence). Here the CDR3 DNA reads TGTGCCAGTGGGGGCAGGGGTTCCCACGAGCAGTACTTC. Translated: CASGGRGSHEQYF.

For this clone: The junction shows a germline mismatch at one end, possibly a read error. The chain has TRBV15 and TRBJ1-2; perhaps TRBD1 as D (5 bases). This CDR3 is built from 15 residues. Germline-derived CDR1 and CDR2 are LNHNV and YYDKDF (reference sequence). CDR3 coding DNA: TGTGCCACCAGCGGAGAGTGGGCGGGGACCTATGGCTACACCTTC. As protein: CATSGEWAGTYGYTF.

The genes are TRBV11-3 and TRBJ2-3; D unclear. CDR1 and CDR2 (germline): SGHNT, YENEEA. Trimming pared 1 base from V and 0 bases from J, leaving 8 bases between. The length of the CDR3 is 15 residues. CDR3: CASSLGDGSTDTQYF. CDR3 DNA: TGTGCCAGCAGCTTAGGTGACGGAAGCACAGATACGCAGTATTTT. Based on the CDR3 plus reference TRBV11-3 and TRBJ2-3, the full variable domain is EAGVVQSPRYKIIEKKQPVAFWCNPISGHNTLYWYLQNLGQGPELLIRYENEEAVDDSQLPKDRFSAERLKGVDSTLKIQPAELGDSAVYLCASSLGDGSTDTQYFGPGTRLTVL.

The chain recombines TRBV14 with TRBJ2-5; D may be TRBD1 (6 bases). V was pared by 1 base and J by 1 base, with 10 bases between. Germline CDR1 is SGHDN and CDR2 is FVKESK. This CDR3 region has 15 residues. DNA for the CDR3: TGTGCCAGCAGCCAAGGGGTGGGGGCCCAAGAGACCCAGTACTTC. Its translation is CASSQGVGAQETQYF.

The CDR3 coding sequence is TGTGCCAGCAGCCCACAGGGCAGCACAGATACGCAGTATTTT. Translation: CASSPQGSTDTQYF. The J gene is TRBJ2-3, the V gene TRBV9, with a tentative D call TRBD1 (6 bases). The germline V gene has CDR1 SGDLS and CDR2 YYNGEE. Trimming removed 4 bases at V and 0 bases at J, with 9 bases between. The CDR3 runs 14 residues.